This T cell receptor beta chain was found in a study of shared clonotypes between healthy human individuals. Naive CD8 populations comprised CD45RO-negative cells positively selected for CCR7, excluding terminally differentiated effector memory CD45RA+ cells. Assay used: immunoSEQ multiplex PCR; TCRdb lists only in-frame clones, some missing. Among 2 million or so clones listed, over 85% were seen once. The CDR3 loop spans 17 amino acids. The germline gives CDR1 SEHNR, CDR2 FQNEAQ (reference sequence). The V end was cut by 5 bases, the J end by 3 bases, with 19 bases between. The chain carries TRBV7-9 and TRBJ2-2, with D possibly being TRBD2 (5 bases). Sequencing input: naive CD8+ T cells sorted from blood. This TCR was recovered from a man younger than 30 in good health. CDR3 in DNA: TGTGCCAGCAGCCCCGCGAGTGGGTCGGGATACACCGGGGAGCTGTTTTTT. It specifies CASSPASGSGYTGELFF.